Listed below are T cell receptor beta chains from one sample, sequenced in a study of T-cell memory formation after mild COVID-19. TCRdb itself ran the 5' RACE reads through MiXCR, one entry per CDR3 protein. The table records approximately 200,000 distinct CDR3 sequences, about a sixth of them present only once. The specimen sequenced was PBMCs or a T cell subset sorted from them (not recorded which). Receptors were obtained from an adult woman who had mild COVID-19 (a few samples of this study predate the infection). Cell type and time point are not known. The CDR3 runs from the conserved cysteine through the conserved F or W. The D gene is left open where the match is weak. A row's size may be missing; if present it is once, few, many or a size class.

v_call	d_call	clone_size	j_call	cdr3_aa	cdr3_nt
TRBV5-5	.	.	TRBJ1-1	CASSLADLMNTEAFF	TGTGCCAGCAGCTTGGCCGATCTCATGAACACTGAAGCTTTCTTT
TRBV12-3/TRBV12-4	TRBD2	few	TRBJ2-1	CASSLAGNSGANEQFF	TGTGCCAGCAGTTTAGCGGGGAATAGCGGGGCCAATGAGCAGTTCTTC
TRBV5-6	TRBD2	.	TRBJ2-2	CASSFWSGVSTGELFF	TGTGCCAGCAGCTTCTGGAGCGGGGTGAGCACCGGGGAGCTGTTTTTT
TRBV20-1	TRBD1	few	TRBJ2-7	CSANRGQGAHEQYF	TGCAGTGCTAACAGGGGACAGGGGGCCCACGAGCAGTACTTC
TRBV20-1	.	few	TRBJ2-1	CSARRAGAITEQFF	TGCAGTGCTAGAAGGGCCGGGGCCATTACGGAGCAGTTCTTC
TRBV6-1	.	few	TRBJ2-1	CATRTAGPYNEQFF	TGTGCCACGCGGACAGCCGGCCCGTACAATGAGCAGTTCTTC
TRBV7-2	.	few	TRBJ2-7	CASSLRPGDEQYF	TGTGCCAGCAGCTTACGACCTGGGGACGAGCAGTACTTC
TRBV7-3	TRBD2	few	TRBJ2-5	CASSLTGGPGETQYF	TGTGCCAGCAGCTTAACGGGAGGGCCGGGAGAGACCCAGTACTTC
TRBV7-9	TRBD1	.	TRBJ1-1	CASSPRQGAFYTEAFF	TGTGCCAGCAGCCCGCGGCAGGGGGCTTTTTACACTGAAGCTTTCTTT
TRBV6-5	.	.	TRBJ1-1	CASSYSVGGTEAFF	TGTGCCAGCAGTTACTCGGTCGGAGGCACTGAAGCTTTCTTT
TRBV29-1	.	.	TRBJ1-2	CSVVGHNYGYTF	TGCAGCGTTGTGGGCCATAACTATGGCTACACCTTC
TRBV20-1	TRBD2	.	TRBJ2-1	CSAIRDQTSGIEQFF	TGCAGTGCAATCCGGGATCAGACTAGCGGGATCGAGCAGTTCTTC
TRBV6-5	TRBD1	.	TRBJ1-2	CASSTTPGTANYGYTF	TGTGCCAGCAGCACTACACCTGGGACAGCTAACTATGGCTACACCTTC
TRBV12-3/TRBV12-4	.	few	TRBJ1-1	CASAGQFMNTEAFF	TGTGCCAGCGCCGGACAGTTTATGAACACTGAAGCTTTCTTT
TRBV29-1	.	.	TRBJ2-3	CSVGFGASETDTQYF	TGCAGCGTTGGGTTCGGAGCATCCGAAACAGATACGCAGTATTTT
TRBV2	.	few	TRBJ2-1	CASSESGGGLYNEQFF	TGTGCCAGCAGTGAAAGCGGCGGGGGCCTCTACAATGAGCAGTTCTTC
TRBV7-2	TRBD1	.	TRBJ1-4	CASSFQGGTGSEKLFF	TGTGCCAGCAGTTTTCAAGGAGGGACAGGGAGTGAAAAACTGTTTTTT
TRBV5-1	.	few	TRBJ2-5	CASSLDLETQYF	TGCGCCAGCAGCTTGGACTTAGAGACCCAGTACTTC
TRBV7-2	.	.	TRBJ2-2	CASSLGDTLTGELFF	TGTGCCAGCAGCTTAGGGGACACCTTGACCGGGGAGCTGTTTTTT
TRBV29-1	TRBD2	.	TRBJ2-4	CSVSPGLAVKNIQYF	TGCAGCGTTTCCCCGGGGCTAGCGGTTAAAAACATTCAGTACTTC
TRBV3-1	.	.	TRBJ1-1	CASSPGDSWVGTEAFF	TGTGCCAGCAGCCCTGGGGACTCCTGGGTAGGGACTGAAGCTTTCTTT
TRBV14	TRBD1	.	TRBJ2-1	CASSQHRDREGNEQFF	TGTGCCAGCAGCCAACACCGGGACAGGGAGGGAAATGAGCAGTTCTTC
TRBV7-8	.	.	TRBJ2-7	CASSVDGYEQYF	TGTGCCAGCAGCGTGGACGGCTACGAGCAGTACTTC
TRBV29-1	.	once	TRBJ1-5	CSVEGQVGQPQHF	TGCAGCGTTGAGGGCCAGGTGGGTCAGCCCCAGCATTTT
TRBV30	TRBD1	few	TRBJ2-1	CAWSVTRQGFRRTYNEQFF	TGTGCCTGGAGTGTAACCCGACAGGGTTTCAGGAGGACCTACAATGAGCAGTTCTTC
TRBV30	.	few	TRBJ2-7	CAWREVNEQYF	TGTGCCTGGAGAGAAGTTAACGAGCAGTACTTC
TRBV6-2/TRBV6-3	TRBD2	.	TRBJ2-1	CASRLSVAGGNEQFF	TGTGCCAGCAGACTCAGCGTAGCGGGAGGTAATGAGCAGTTCTTC